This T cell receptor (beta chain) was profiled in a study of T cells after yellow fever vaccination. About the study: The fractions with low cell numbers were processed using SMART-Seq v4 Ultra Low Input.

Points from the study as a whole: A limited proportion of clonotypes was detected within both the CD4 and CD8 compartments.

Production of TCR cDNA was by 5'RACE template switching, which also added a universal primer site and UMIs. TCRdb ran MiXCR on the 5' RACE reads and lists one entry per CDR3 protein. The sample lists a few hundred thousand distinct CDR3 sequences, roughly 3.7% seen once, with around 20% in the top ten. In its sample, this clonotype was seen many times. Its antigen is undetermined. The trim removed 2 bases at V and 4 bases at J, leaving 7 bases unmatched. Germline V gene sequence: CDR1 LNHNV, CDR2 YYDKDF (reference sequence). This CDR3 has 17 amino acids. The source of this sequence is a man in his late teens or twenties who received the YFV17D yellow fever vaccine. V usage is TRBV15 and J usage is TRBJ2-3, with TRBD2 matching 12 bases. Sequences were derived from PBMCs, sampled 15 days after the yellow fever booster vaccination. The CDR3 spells CATSRNRLAGASDTQYF. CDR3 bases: TGTGCCACCAGCAGAAACAGACTAGCGGGGGCATCAGATACGCAGTATTTT.